The next 16 T cell receptor beta chains were all read from a single sample in a study of CD8 T cells in Susac syndrome (dated 2019 in TCRdb). Library preparation used the immunoSEQ multiplex PCR assay. RNA was extracted using the RNeasy kit, and roughly 0.45 to 1 ug of the RNA was reverse transcribed with random hexamers. TCRdb cleaned the public reads at Q25 with fastp, built clones with MiXCR and kept in-frame beta chains. Rows are unified per CDR3 protein, each entry keeping the most common DNA and genes. Across this sample there are about 200,000 distinct CDR3 sequences, with 85% to 95% seen only once. 0.1% of the sample goes to the ten largest clones. Sequencing was performed on CD4+ T cells from PBMCs. The source is a human donor in good health.

This chain connects TRBV12-3 or TRBV12-4 to TRBJ2-2; unclear D gene. V was cut by 5 bases and J by 7 bases, with 11 bases left in between. This CDR3 is built from 13 residues. CDR3 region: CASSRLSGGELFF. The DNA for the CDR3 is TGTGCCAGCAGTCGCCTATCCGGCGGGGAGCTGTTTTTT.

This rearrangement joins TRBV29-1 to TRBJ2-2; 8 positions agree with TRBD1. Germline-derived CDR1 and CDR2 are SQVTM and ANQGSEA. There are 14 residues in the CDR3. V was clipped by 4 bases and J by 1 base; unmatched bases: 2. Written as DNA, the CDR3 is TGCAGCGTTGGCGGGACAGGGAACACCGGGGAGCTGTTTTTT. Encoded protein: CSVGGTGNTGELFF.

The V gene is TRBV20-1, the J gene TRBJ2-7, with D perhaps matching TRBD1 (5 bases). This CDR3 has 13 residues. V dropped 3 bases and J dropped 2 bases, with 11 bases sitting between them. Germline values: CDR1 DFQATT, CDR2 SNEGSKA (reference sequence). The CDR3 DNA follows: TGCAGTGCTAGGTGGCAGGGCACCTACGAGCAGTACTTC. Translation gives CSARWQGTYEQYF.

A word on this clonotype: Sequence at one end of the junction differs from germline and may be a read error. V usage is TRBV25-1 and J usage is TRBJ2-1; TRBD1 matches 10 bases. CDR3 length: 12 residues. Germline CDR1 MGHDK, CDR2 SYGVNS. The CDR3 nucleotides are TGTGCCAGCAGTGAGACAGGGGGCAGTGAGATCTTC. Protein product: CASSETGGSEIF.

The chain joins TRBV30 to TRBJ2-3, with D perhaps TRBD2 (5 bases). CDR1 and CDR2 from the germline V gene are GTSNPN and SVGIG (reference sequence). The length of the CDR3 is 11 residues. V was shortened by 6 bases and J by 8 bases, with 12 bases between the two germline ends. The DNA for the CDR3 is TGTGCCTGCTATAGCAGCGGTACGCAGTATTTT. Protein: CACYSSGTQYF.

The gene calls are TRBV5-1 and TRBJ2-5; the match to TRBD1 covers 8 bases. Looked up from germline, CDR1 is SGHRS and CDR2 is YFSETQ. The V segment lost 0 bases and the J segment 5 bases; nucleotides outside the gene matches: 9. The CDR3 is 16 amino acids. In DNA, the CDR3 is TGCGCCAGCAGCTTGGAGGGCAGGGGGCAACGGGAGACCCAGTACTTC. Translated: CASSLEGRGQRETQYF.

The V gene is TRBV30, the J gene TRBJ2-2; either TRBD1 or TRBD2 may fit D (5 bases each). This CDR3 is 16 amino acids long. CDR1 is GTSNPN, CDR2 SVGIG, per germline (reference sequence). The V end lost 5 bases, the J end lost 0 bases, and 16 bases lay between the germline ends. CDR3 in amino acids: CAWGTRGRANTGELFF. CDR3 coding DNA: TGTGCCTGGGGGACCCGAGGACGGGCGAACACCGGGGAGCTGTTTTTT.

The CDR3 DNA follows: TGTGCCAGCAGCCCCACTAGCGGGAGAACAGATACGCAGTATTTT. Protein product: CASSPTSGRTDTQYF. The rearrangement uses TRBV3-1 and TRBJ2-3; 11 bases fit TRBD2. Trimming at V came to 4 bases and at J to 3 bases, leaving 3 bases not matched to a gene. The CDR3 contains 15 residues. Germline V CDR1 and CDR2: LGHDT, YNNKEL (reference sequence).

The J gene is TRBJ2-3, the V gene TRBV30; 7 nucleotides line up with TRBD2. Trimming removed 3 bases from V and 1 base from J; junction bases left unmatched: 4. Germline CDR1 reads GTSNPN; CDR2 reads SVGIG (reference sequence). This CDR3 has 14 amino acids. As DNA, the CDR3 is TGTGCCTGGAGGGGGGGGGACCGCACAGATACGCAGTATTTT. Protein: CAWRGGDRTDTQYF.

This chain uses TRBV29-1 with TRBJ1-2, with D possibly matching TRBD1 (5 bases). V lost 7 bases, J lost 2 bases, and 11 bases lay in between. Germline V CDR1 and CDR2: SQVTM, ANQGSEA. This CDR3 contains 12 residues. In DNA form, the CDR3 reads TGCAGCGCTGTCGGGGCCAACTATGGCTACACCTTC. Its translation: CSAVGANYGYTF. Combining the CDR3 with reference TRBV29-1 and TRBJ1-2 gives the whole variable domain SAVISQKPSRDICQRGTSLTIQCQVDSQVTMMFWYRQQPGQSLTLIATANQGSEATYESGFVIDKFPISRPNLTFSTLTVSNMSPEDSSIYLCSAVGANYGYTFGSGTRLTVV.

This clonotype was counted a single time. The V call is TRBV23-1, the J call TRBJ2-7, with TRBD2 matching over 13 bases. TRBV23-1 is annotated as an ORF whose role is uncertain. V lost 0 bases to trimming and J lost 1 base; unmatched junction nucleotides: 15. The CDR3 has 21 residues. This CDR3 is CASSQSRPGLAGFNPSYEQYV. DNA for the CDR3: TGCGCCAGCAGTCAATCCCGCCCGGGACTAGCGGGGTTCAACCCTTCCTACGAGCAGTACGTC.

The V call is TRBV5-1, the J call TRBJ2-1; 9 bases agree with TRBD2. V gave up 2 bases and J gave up 7 bases; unmatched junction bases: 4. The V gene's germline CDR1 is SGHRS and CDR2 YFSETQ. The CDR3 is 14 residues long. This chain's CDR3 is CASSFGGRGNEQFF. As DNA, the CDR3 is TGCGCCAGCAGCTTTGGCGGGAGGGGGAATGAGCAGTTCTTC.

The CDR3 is CASTIAGENEQFF. The CDR3 DNA sequence: TGTGCCAGCACCATAGCGGGAGAGAATGAGCAGTTCTTC. The rearrangement uses TRBV6-1 and TRBJ2-1, with TRBD2 matching 9 bases. The CDR3 has 13 amino acids. The V gene end was trimmed by 7 bases and the J gene end by 7 bases; junction bases not matched to a gene: 5. The germline CDR1 and CDR2 sequences are MNHNS and SASEGT.

Only one count was recorded for this clonotype. The V and J genes are TRBV9 and TRBJ2-1, with a tentative D call TRBD1 (5 bases). The germline CDR1 and CDR2 sequences are SGDLS and YYNGEE. V was cut by 2 bases and J by 5 bases, with 26 bases left in between. The CDR3 runs to 19 residues. The CDR3 region has the DNA TGTGCCAGCAGCGTTGAGTTGTCAGGGAATCGCTTAGGGAACAATGAGCAGTTCTTC. Translated, it gives CASSVELSGNRLGNNEQFF.

The rearrangement joins TRBV29-1 to TRBJ1-2; D unclear. Trimming shortened V by 7 bases and J by 7 bases, and 10 bases separated the two germline ends. The CDR3 runs to 10 residues. Germline V gene sequence: CDR1 SQVTM, CDR2 ANQGSEA. CDR3 nucleotides: TGCAGCGCCGCGGAGGGTGGCTACACCTTC. This codes for CSAAEGGYTF.

J is TRBJ1-1 and V is TRBV25-1; no definite D call. Germline values: CDR1 MGHDK, CDR2 SYGVNS. The CDR3 totals 12 residues. Between the trimmed V and J ends, which lost 7 bases and 8 bases, there was a span of 14 bases. As DNA, the CDR3 is TGTGCCAGCAATTACGGCGCGGGGGAAGCTTTCTTT. As protein: CASNYGAGEAFF.